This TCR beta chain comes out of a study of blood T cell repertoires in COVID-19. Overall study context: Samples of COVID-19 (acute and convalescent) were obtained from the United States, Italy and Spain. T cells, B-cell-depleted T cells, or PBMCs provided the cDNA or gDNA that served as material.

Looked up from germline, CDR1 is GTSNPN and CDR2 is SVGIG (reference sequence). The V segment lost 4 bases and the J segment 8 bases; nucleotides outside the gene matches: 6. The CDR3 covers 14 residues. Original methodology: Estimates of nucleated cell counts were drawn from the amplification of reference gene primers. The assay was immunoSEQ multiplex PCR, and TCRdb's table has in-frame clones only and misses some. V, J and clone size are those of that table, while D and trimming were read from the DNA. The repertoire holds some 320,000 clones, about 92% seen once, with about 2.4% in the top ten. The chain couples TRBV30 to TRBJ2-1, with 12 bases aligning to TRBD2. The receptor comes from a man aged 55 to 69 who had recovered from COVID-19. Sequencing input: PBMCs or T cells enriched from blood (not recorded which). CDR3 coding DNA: TGTGCCTGGACCCTAGCGGGGGGGCCGTATGAGCAGTTCTTC. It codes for CAWTLAGGPYEQFF. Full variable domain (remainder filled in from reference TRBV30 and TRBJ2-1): SQTIHQWPATLVQPVGSPLSLECTVEGTSNPNLYWYRQAAGRGLQLLFYSVGIGQISSEVPQNLSASRPQDRQFILSSKKLLLSDSGFYLCAWTLAGGPYEQFFGPGTRLTVL.